The 29 T cell receptor beta chains listed next were all sequenced from one sample in a study of cytomegalovirus exposure and HLA in healthy donors. PCR primers comprised 60 Vbeta and 13 Jbeta primers. Using immunoSEQ multiplex PCR, the repertoire was profiled, and TCRdb retains in-frame clones only, with some absent. The top ten clones hold roughly 2% of a sample with roughly 120,000 clones, approximately 58% of them seen once. The sequenced sample consisted of PBMCs. Receptor source: a woman aged 25 to 45 in good health and CMV-seronegative.

The chain carries TRBV7-2 and TRBJ2-1, with 10 bases lining up with TRBD2. The CDR3 sequence is 16 residues long. V was clipped by 1 base and J by 3 bases; unmatched bases: 3. The germline gives CDR1 SGHTA, CDR2 FQGNSA. The DNA of the CDR3 is TGTGCCAGCAGCTTAGAAGCGGGAGGGAGCTACAATGAGCAGTTCTTC. Translation gives CASSLEAGGSYNEQFF.

Written as DNA, the CDR3 is TGCGCCAGCAGCCCGGAGACAGGGGTCAATCAGCCCCAGCATTTT. Translating gives CASSPETGVNQPQHF. The chain has TRBV4-1 and TRBJ1-5, with 8 bases lining up with TRBD1. From germline, CDR1 is MGHRA and CDR2 YSYEKL. The length of the CDR3 is 15 residues. V lost 4 bases and J lost 3; bases outside the gene matches: 5.

This rearrangement joins TRBV5-4 to TRBJ1-4; D not resolved. CDR1 and CDR2 (germline): SGHNT, YYREEE (reference sequence). The CDR3 covers 15 residues. V was pared by 2 bases and J by 7 bases, with 15 bases between. The CDR3 is CASSLNGVEGEKLFF. CDR3 sequence (DNA): TGTGCCAGCAGCTTAAATGGGGTAGAGGGTGAAAAACTGTTTTTT.

The chain recombines TRBV28 with TRBJ2-3, with 10 bases aligning to TRBD2. J gave up 2 bases and V 5 bases, and 13 bases lay outside the gene matches. The germline gives CDR1 MDHEN, CDR2 SYDVKM. This CDR3 has 18 amino acids. The CDR3 nucleotides are TGTGCCAGCAGTCTGCCGAGCGGGAGGGCCAAGATCACAGATACGCAGTATTTT. Its translation is CASSLPSGRAKITDTQYF.

This clone appeared a single time. The CDR3 coding sequence is TGTGCCTGGACCAACAAGGCGCTAGGATCGTTCTCAGATACGCAGTATTTT. Amino acids: CAWTNKALGSFSDTQYF. The gene calls are TRBV30 and TRBJ2-3, with D hard to call. Trimming shortened V by 4 bases and J by 4 bases, and 24 bases separated the two germline ends. This CDR3 contains 17 residues. The germline V gene encodes CDR1 GTSNPN and CDR2 SVGIG (reference sequence).

J is TRBJ1-5 and V is TRBV7-2, with TRBD1 matching 7 bases. Germline CDR1 and CDR2: SGHTA and FQGNSA. The CDR3 sequence is 15 residues long. V shed 5 bases, J shed 0 bases, and the junction held 4 bases outside the gene matches. CDR3 sequence (DNA): TGTGCCAGCAGCACCCGGACAGGTAGCAATCAGCCCCAGCATTTT. Translated: CASSTRTGSNQPQHF.

This clone showed up just a few times. CDR3: CASSVESFFYNEQFF. The CDR3 nucleotides read TGTGCCAGCAGCGTAGAAAGCTTCTTCTACAATGAGCAGTTCTTC. This sequence joins TRBV9 and TRBJ2-1; D call uncertain. Germline loops: CDR1 SGDLS, CDR2 YYNGEE. Trimming removed 0 bases from V and 3 bases from J, with 10 bases in between. This CDR3 contains 15 residues.

J is TRBJ1-6 and V is TRBV5-6, with a tentative D call TRBD1 (6 bases). The V gene lost 0 bases and the J gene lost 9 bases, with 16 bases spanning the gap. The CDR3 totals 16 residues. CDR1 is SGHDT and CDR2 is YYEEEE in the germline V gene. The CDR3 protein is CASSLDEGQGFSPLHF. The CDR3 DNA reads as TGTGCCAGCAGCTTGGATGAGGGCCAGGGGTTTTCACCCCTCCACTTT.

The J gene is TRBJ2-1, the V gene TRBV16, with a possible D match to TRBD2 (6 bases). Trimming took off 1 base at V and 7 bases at J, with 11 bases between the two ends. CDR3 length: 14 amino acids. Germline V lookup: CDR1 KGHSY, CDR2 FQNENV. Written as DNA, the CDR3 is TGTGCCAGCAGCCAATTAAAGGCGGGGAATGAGCAGTTCTTC. Its protein product is CASSQLKAGNEQFF.

The chain carries TRBV4-1 and TRBJ1-5; 11 bases fit TRBD1. The CDR3 consists of 18 residues. Trimming at V came to 0 bases and at J to 4 bases, leaving 8 bases not matched to a gene. Germline CDR1 MGHRA, CDR2 YSYEKL. This CDR3 is CASSQDGTGGQGNQPQHF. Written as DNA, the CDR3 is TGCGCCAGCAGCCAAGACGGGACAGGGGGTCAGGGTAATCAGCCCCAGCATTTT.

This clone showed up just a few times. The chain joins TRBV6-1 to TRBJ2-7, with D possibly matching TRBD2 (6 bases). Trimming removed 1 base at V and 6 bases at J, with 16 bases between. This CDR3 region has 15 residues. Germline values: CDR1 MNHNS, CDR2 SASEGT. DNA of the CDR3: TGTGCCAGCAGTGAAGTCGGAGGGGCGCATGGCGAGCAGTACTTC. Translation: CASSEVGGAHGEQYF.

The chain has TRBV7-9 and TRBJ2-7; 8 nucleotides line up with TRBD2. Losses at the gene ends were 4 bases for V and 4 bases for J; bases not matched to a gene: 9. Germline V lookup: CDR1 SEHNR, CDR2 FQNEAQ (reference sequence). CDR3 length: 15 amino acids. This CDR3 reads CASSSKRERVYEQYF. CDR3 DNA sequence: TGTGCCAGCAGCTCCAAGCGGGAGAGGGTGTACGAGCAGTACTTC.

The genes are TRBV9 and TRBJ1-2; 10 bases fit TRBD1. CDR3 size: 15 residues. V lost 4 bases, J lost 4 bases, and 7 bases stayed unmatched. The V gene's germline CDR1 is SGDLS and CDR2 YYNGEE. The CDR3 DNA reads TGTGCCAGCAGCCCGGGGACAGGGGCAGTCTATGGCTACACCTTC. It translates to CASSPGTGAVYGYTF.

The V and J genes are TRBV7-6 and TRBJ2-5; D unclear. Per germline, CDR1 SGHVS and CDR2 FNYEAQ. V lost 0 bases to trimming and J lost 5 bases, with 16 bases between them. The CDR3 spans 16 residues. CDR3: CASSLAGLLSYETQYF. The CDR3 DNA reads TGTGCCAGCAGCTTAGCTGGCCTCCTTTCTTACGAGACCCAGTACTTC.

The rearrangement links TRBV5-8 to TRBJ2-7, with TRBD1 matching over 8 bases. CDR3 length: 13 amino acids. The germline gives CDR1 SGHTS, CDR2 YDEGEE. J lost 7 bases, V lost 5 bases, and 8 bases had no gene match. The CDR3: CASSLQGAEEQYF. The CDR3 bases are TGTGCCAGCAGTCTTCAGGGGGCGGAAGAGCAGTACTTC.

This clone was seen only once. The J gene is TRBJ2-7, the V gene TRBV9, with 7 positions matching TRBD1. Looked up from germline, CDR1 is SGDLS and CDR2 is YYNGEE. This CDR3 spans 12 amino acids. V trimming: 3 bases; J trimming: 3 bases; junction bases outside the gene matches: 0. The CDR3 protein is CASSGDSYEQYF. Here the CDR3 DNA reads TGTGCCAGCAGCGGGGACAGCTACGAGCAGTACTTC.

This clone was observed a handful of times. V gene TRBV7-9 combines with J gene TRBJ2-5, with a tentative D call TRBD1 (7 bases). The CDR3 is made up of 16 amino acids. Germline CDR1 is SEHNR and CDR2 is FQNEAQ (reference sequence). With 3 bases removed from V and 0 bases from J, the gap between germline ends came to 14 bases. Here the CDR3 reads CASSFPGRGDQETQYF. The CDR3 DNA follows: TGTGCCAGCAGCTTCCCGGGCAGGGGGGACCAAGAGACCCAGTACTTC. Supplemented by reference TRBV7-9 and TRBJ2-5, the full variable domain reads DTGVSQNPRHKITKRGQNVTFRCDPISEHNRLYWYRQTLGQGPEFLTYFQNEAQLEKSRLLSDRFSAERPKGSFSTLEIQRTEQGDSAMYLCASSFPGRGDQETQYFGPGTRLLVL.

This clone occurred a few times. This chain links TRBV6-1 with TRBJ1-2; no firm D call. Trimming left V 7 bases short and J 0 bases short, with 15 bases between. The CDR3 runs 15 residues. The germline gives CDR1 MNHNS, CDR2 SASEGT. CDR3 residues: CASKHLFGANYGYTF. The CDR3, as DNA: TGTGCCAGCAAGCACCTCTTCGGGGCTAACTATGGCTACACCTTC.

The sample holds a few counts of this clone. This chain connects TRBV6-1 to TRBJ1-2; perhaps TRBD1 as D (5 bases). From germline, CDR1 is MNHNS and CDR2 SASEGT. The CDR3 is 14 amino acids. V shed 8 bases and J shed 5 bases, with 18 bases lying between them. CDR3 sequence: CASSREVGGYGYTF. DNA for the CDR3: TGTGCCAGCTCCAGAGAGGTGGGGGGTTATGGCTACACCTTC.

The rearrangement links TRBV13 to TRBJ1-3, with D hard to call. The germline CDR1 and CDR2 sequences are PRHDT and FYEKMQ (reference sequence). This CDR3 comprises 12 residues. V was clipped by 2 bases and J by 6 bases, with 5 bases between them. The CDR3 DNA sequence: TGTGCCAGCAGCTTACAGGAAAACACCATATATTTT. Amino acid sequence: CASSLQENTIYF.

The rearrangement joins TRBV13 to TRBJ1-2; no reliable D call. The germline gives CDR1 PRHDT, CDR2 FYEKMQ (reference sequence). Trimming left V 3 bases short and J 4 bases short, with 15 bases between. There are 15 residues in the CDR3. DNA for the CDR3: TGTGCCAGCAGCTTGCGAGGAAATCCTACCTATGGCTACACCTTC. It yields the protein CASSLRGNPTYGYTF.

This clone was recorded only once. V usage is TRBV5-6 and J usage is TRBJ2-3; 10 nucleotides line up with TRBD1. The CDR3 length is 17 residues. CDR1 is SGHDT and CDR2 is YYEEEE in the germline V gene. V shed 0 bases and J 1 base; nucleotides not matched to a gene: 5. For the CDR3, the DNA is TGTGCCAGCAGCTTGGCTGGGACAGGGGAAGGCACAGATACGCAGTATTTT. Its protein product is CASSLAGTGEGTDTQYF.

This clone was observed a single time. V and J are TRBV29-1 and TRBJ1-4, with no clear D. Trimming removed 4 bases at V and 6 bases at J, with 18 bases between. The length of the CDR3 is 15 residues. Germline CDR1 is SQVTM and CDR2 is ANQGSEA. CDR3 nucleotide sequence: TGCAGCGTTGCCGGCGGAGGGTCGGGCTATGAAAAACTGTTTTTT. It codes for CSVAGGGSGYEKLFF.

There are a few counts of this clone. This rearrangement joins TRBV27 to TRBJ2-7, with 8 bases identical to TRBD2. The CDR3 consists of 12 residues. Trimming took 7 bases from V and 6 from J; bases not matched to a gene: 5. Germline V gives CDR1 MNHEY, CDR2 SMNVEV (reference sequence). This CDR3 reads CASTGLASEQYF. CDR3 nucleotide sequence: TGTGCCAGCACCGGACTAGCCTCCGAGCAGTACTTC.

This clone was detected a few times. The CDR3 loop reads CASSQSGSLAGGIAKNIQYF. The CDR3, as DNA: TGCGCCAGCAGCCAAAGCGGGTCCCTAGCGGGAGGTATAGCCAAAAACATTCAGTACTTC. J is TRBJ2-4 and V is TRBV4-1; 11 bases agree with TRBD2. Losses at the gene ends were 2 bases for V and 0 bases for J; bases not matched to a gene: 12. Germline V CDR1 and CDR2: MGHRA, YSYEKL. The CDR3 length is 20 residues.

Only a few counts were recorded for this clone. The rearrangement uses TRBV28 and TRBJ1-5; D may be TRBD1 (6 bases). The CDR3 runs 14 residues. Germline V gene data show CDR1 as MDHEN and CDR2 as SYDVKM. Between the trimmed V and J ends, which lost 5 bases and 6 bases, there was a span of 14 bases. The CDR3 sequence: CASSPRTEPQPQHF. The CDR3 DNA sequence: TGTGCCAGCAGTCCTAGGACAGAGCCTCAGCCCCAGCATTTT.

This clone was seen a few times. The chain couples TRBV27 to TRBJ1-3, with 9 bases fitting TRBD1. The length of the CDR3 is 15 residues. The trim removed 5 bases at V and 2 bases at J, leaving 4 bases unmatched. Germline CDR1 reads MNHEY; CDR2 reads SMNVEV (reference sequence). Here the CDR3 DNA reads TGTGCCAGCAGTCACGGACAGGGGACTGGAAACACCATATATTTT. This encodes CASSHGQGTGNTIYF.

The gene calls are TRBV28 and TRBJ2-7; the D gene is possibly TRBD2 (6 bases). Trimming left V 3 bases short and J 2 bases short, with 11 bases between. Germline V gene sequence: CDR1 MDHEN, CDR2 SYDVKM. This CDR3 has 14 amino acids. The CDR3 spells CASSFRSSAYEQYF. CDR3 nucleotide sequence: TGTGCCAGCAGTTTCCGGTCTAGCGCCTACGAGCAGTACTTC.

The chain recombines TRBV2 with TRBJ2-1, with D possibly TRBD2 on 6 matching bases. The germline V gene has CDR1 SNHLY and CDR2 FYNNEI. CDR3 length equals 11 residues. Trimming cost V 6 bases and J 6 bases, with 6 bases left between them. This CDR3 reads CASRLANEQFF. The CDR3 DNA reads as TGTGCCAGCAGACTAGCCAATGAGCAGTTCTTC.